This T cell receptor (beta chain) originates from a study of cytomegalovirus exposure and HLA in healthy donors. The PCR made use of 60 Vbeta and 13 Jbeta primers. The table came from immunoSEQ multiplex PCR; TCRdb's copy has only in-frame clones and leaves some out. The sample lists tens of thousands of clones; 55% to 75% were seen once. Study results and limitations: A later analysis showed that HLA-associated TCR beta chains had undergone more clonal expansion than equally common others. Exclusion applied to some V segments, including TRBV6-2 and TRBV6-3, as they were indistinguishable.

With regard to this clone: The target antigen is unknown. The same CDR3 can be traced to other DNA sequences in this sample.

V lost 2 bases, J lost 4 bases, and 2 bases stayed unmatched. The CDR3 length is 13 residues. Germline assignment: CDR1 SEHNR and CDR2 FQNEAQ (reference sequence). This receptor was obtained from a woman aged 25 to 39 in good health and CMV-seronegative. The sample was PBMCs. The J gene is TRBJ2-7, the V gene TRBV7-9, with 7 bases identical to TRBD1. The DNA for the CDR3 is TGTGCCAGCAGCTTATCAGGGGGTTACGAGCAGTACTTC. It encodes CASSLSGGYEQYF.